Listed here is a single T cell receptor beta chain. Unmatched junction bases numbered 2, after V lost 3 bases and J lost 4 bases. The CDR3 has 14 residues. CDR1 SGHAT and CDR2 FQDESV come from the germline V gene (reference sequence). This specimen belongs to a study of technical replicates of blood from several donors. TCRdb keeps only in-frame clones here, not all; method: immunoSEQ multiplex PCR. In the table there are tens of thousands of clones, 75% to 90% of which are singletons. The sequenced material came from PBMCs. The sequence came from a human donor in good health. Some clones in this sample may be carry-over from other donors' samples. The chain uses TRBV11-1 and TRBJ2-5; 10 bases fit TRBD2. The CDR3 region has the DNA TGTGCCAGCAGCTTTACTAGCGGGGTAGAGACCCAGTACTTC. Translated, it gives CASSFTSGVETQYF.